This T cell receptor beta chain was profiled in a study of T cell clonotyping in hematopoietic cell transplantation. The wider study: Recipient samples before transplant were obtained post-cytoreduction. Whole-study results and caveats: At the given depth, recipient repertoires were over 95% de novo clonotypes.

V lost 1 base and J lost 4, with 11 bases in between. Germline lookup yields CDR1 SGHTA and CDR2 FQGNSA. CDR3 length: 16 residues. Time point: recipient sample about 28 days before transplant, after cytoreduction. The protocol was immunoSEQ multiplex PCR, while the TCRdb copy is restricted to in-frame clones and leaves out a portion. The table shows approximately 26,000 clones, with 75% to 85% occurring only once. Concerning this clone itself: Its antigen is currently unknown.

Sequences were derived from peripheral blood mononuclear cells, sampled before stem cell transplant. The chain joins TRBV7-2 to TRBJ1-6, with D perhaps matching TRBD1 (6 bases). The clonotype originates from a woman aged 60 to 75 with acute myeloid leukemia. Some clones in this sample may be carry-over from other donors' samples. CDR3 nucleotide sequence: TGTGCCAGCAGCTTAGTAACAGGGCCATATAATTCACCCCTCCACTTT. Translating it yields CASSLVTGPYNSPLHF.